Presented here are 10 T cell receptor beta chains from one specimen sequenced in a study of shared clonotypes between healthy human individuals. The protocol was immunoSEQ multiplex PCR, while the TCRdb copy is restricted to in-frame clones and leaves out a portion. The data show some 2 million clones, with just under 95% seen just once and 0.9% to 1.3% held by the top ten. Naive CD8 cells lacked CD45RO and underwent positive selection for CCR7, leaving out terminally differentiated effector memory CD45RA+ cells. Sequenced sample: naive CD8+ T cells sorted from blood. These receptors all come from a man between 18 and 29 years old in good health.

V usage is TRBV9 and J usage is TRBJ1-4; no clear D. This CDR3 spans 14 amino acids. Germline V gives CDR1 SGDLS, CDR2 YYNGEE. Trimming shortened V by 0 bases and J by 8 bases, and 11 bases separated the two germline ends. CDR3 DNA sequence: TGTGCCAGCAGCGTAGGAACGGTGGGGGAAAAACTGTTTTTT. It translates to CASSVGTVGEKLFF.

The J gene is TRBJ2-5, the V gene TRBV29-1; a weak D match, TRBD2 (6 bases). Germline V CDR1 and CDR2: SQVTM, ANQGSEA. V lost 4 bases and J lost 1, with 16 bases in between. The CDR3 length is 15 residues. The CDR3: CSVAPGGWGQETQYF. The CDR3 nucleotides are TGCAGCGTTGCCCCAGGAGGGTGGGGCCAAGAGACCCAGTACTTC. Full variable domain (rest looked up from reference TRBV29-1 and TRBJ2-5): SAVISQKPSRDICQRGTSLTIQCQVDSQVTMMFWYRQQPGQSLTLIATANQGSEATYESGFVIDKFPISRPNLTFSTLTVSNMSPEDSSIYLCSVAPGGWGQETQYFGPGTRLLVL.

The chain joins TRBV2 to TRBJ2-3; D is perhaps TRBD1 or TRBD2 (5 bases each). This CDR3 comprises 15 residues. V shed 0 bases and J shed 1 base, with 8 bases lying between them. CDR1 SNHLY and CDR2 FYNNEI come from the germline V gene. In DNA form, the CDR3 reads TGTGCCAGCAGTGAAGCGGGACGGGGCACAGATACGCAGTATTTT. Translating gives CASSEAGRGTDTQYF.

The V and J genes are TRBV11-2 and TRBJ2-7; no clear D. The V end was cut by 1 base, the J end by 6 bases, with 10 bases between. The germline V gene encodes CDR1 SGHAT and CDR2 FQNNGV. CDR3 length equals 13 residues. In nucleotides, the CDR3 is TGTGCCAGCAGCTTAGTACCTAGTGGCGAGCAGTACTTC. This gives the protein CASSLVPSGEQYF.

This sequence joins TRBV11-2 and TRBJ2-7; 7 nucleotides agree with TRBD1. V was pared by 1 base and J by 4 bases, with 4 bases of the junction left unmatched. This CDR3 region has 14 residues. The germline gives CDR1 SGHAT, CDR2 FQNNGV. The CDR3 is CASSLAARGYEQYF. The CDR3 DNA reads as TGTGCCAGCAGCTTAGCCGCCAGGGGGTACGAGCAGTACTTC.

The chain combines TRBV29-1 with TRBJ1-1, with a tentative D call TRBD1 (5 bases). The length of the CDR3 is 14 residues. The ends were cut back, 0 bases at V and 1 base at J, with 9 bases in the middle. Germline V CDR1 and CDR2: SQVTM, ANQGSEA. The CDR3 region is CSVEEGRGNTEAFF. DNA for the CDR3: TGCAGCGTTGAAGAAGGGAGGGGGAACACTGAAGCTTTCTTT.

A remark on this clone: Other DNA sequences of this sample code for an identical CDR3. This chain uses TRBV4-1 with TRBJ2-7; D not resolved. V shed 1 base and J shed 0 bases, with 10 bases lying between them. In germline, CDR1 is MGHRA, CDR2 YSYEKL. This CDR3 region has 15 residues. CDR3 loop: CASSQVSGSSYEQYF. CDR3 DNA sequence: TGCGCCAGCAGCCAAGTCTCCGGCAGCTCCTACGAGCAGTACTTC.

On this clone itself: Other DNA sequences in this sample translate to the same CDR3. The chain employs TRBV9 and TRBJ2-5, with 7 bases fitting TRBD1. Looked up from germline, CDR1 is SGDLS and CDR2 is YYNGEE. J gave up 1 base and V 4 bases, and 4 bases lay outside the gene matches. This CDR3 contains 14 residues. The CDR3 reads CASSPWDSQETQYF. In DNA, the CDR3 is TGTGCCAGCAGCCCTTGGGACAGCCAAGAGACCCAGTACTTC.

The chain joins TRBV4-3 to TRBJ2-7; D remains unclear. V lost 0 bases to trimming and J lost 0 bases, with 12 bases between them. CDR1 and CDR2 (germline): LGHNA, YSLEER. This CDR3 comprises 16 residues. CDR3 DNA sequence: TGCGCCAGCAGCCAAGATCGGCTAGAAGGCTCCTACGAGCAGTACTTC. This translates into CASSQDRLEGSYEQYF.

V usage is TRBV9 and J usage is TRBJ2-2; D possibly corresponds to TRBD2 (5 bases). The CDR3 extends over 15 amino acids. V dropped 3 bases and J dropped 5 bases, with 14 bases sitting between them. Germline CDR1 SGDLS, CDR2 YYNGEE. In DNA form, the CDR3 reads TGTGCCAGCAGCGCCGCGGGCGCGGTGACCGGGGAGCTGTTTTTT. It yields the protein CASSAAGAVTGELFF.